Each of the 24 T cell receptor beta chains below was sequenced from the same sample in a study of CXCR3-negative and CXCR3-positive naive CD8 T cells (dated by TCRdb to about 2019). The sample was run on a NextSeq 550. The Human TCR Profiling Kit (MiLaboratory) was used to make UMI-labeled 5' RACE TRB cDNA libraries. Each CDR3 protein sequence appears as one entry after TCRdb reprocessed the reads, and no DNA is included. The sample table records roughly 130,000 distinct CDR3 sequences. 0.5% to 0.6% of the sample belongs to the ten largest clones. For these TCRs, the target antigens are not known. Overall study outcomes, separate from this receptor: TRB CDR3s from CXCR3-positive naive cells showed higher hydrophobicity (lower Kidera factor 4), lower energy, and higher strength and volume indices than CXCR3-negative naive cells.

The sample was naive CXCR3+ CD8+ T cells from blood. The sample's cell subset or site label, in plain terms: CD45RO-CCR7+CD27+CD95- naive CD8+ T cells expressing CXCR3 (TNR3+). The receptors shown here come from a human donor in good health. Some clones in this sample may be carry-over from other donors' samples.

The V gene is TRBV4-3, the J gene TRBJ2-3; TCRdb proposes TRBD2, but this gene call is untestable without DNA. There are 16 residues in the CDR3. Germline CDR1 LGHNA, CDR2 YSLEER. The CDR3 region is CASSQDPGPFTDTQYF.

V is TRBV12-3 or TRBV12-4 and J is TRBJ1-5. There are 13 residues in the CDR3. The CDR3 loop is CASSPAGNQPQHF.

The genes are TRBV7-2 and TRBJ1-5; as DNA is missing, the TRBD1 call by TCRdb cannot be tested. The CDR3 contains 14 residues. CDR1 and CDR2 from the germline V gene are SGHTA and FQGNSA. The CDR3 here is CASSYYRGRQPQHF.

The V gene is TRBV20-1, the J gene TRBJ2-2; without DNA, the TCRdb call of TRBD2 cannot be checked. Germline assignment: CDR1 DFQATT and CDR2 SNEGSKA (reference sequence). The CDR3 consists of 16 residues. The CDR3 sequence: CSARELAGGLIGELFF.

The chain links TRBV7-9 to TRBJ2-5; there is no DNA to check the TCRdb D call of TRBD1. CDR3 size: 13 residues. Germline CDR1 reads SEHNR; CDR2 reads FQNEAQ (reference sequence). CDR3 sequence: CASSFPTEETQYF.

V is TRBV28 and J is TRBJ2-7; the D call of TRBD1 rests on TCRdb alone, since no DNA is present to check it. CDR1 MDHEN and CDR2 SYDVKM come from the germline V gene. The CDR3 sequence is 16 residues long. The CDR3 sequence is CASNLRTGARGNEQYF.

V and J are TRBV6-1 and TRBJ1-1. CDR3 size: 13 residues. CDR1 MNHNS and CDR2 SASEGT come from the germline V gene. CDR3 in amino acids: CASSETQLTEAFF.

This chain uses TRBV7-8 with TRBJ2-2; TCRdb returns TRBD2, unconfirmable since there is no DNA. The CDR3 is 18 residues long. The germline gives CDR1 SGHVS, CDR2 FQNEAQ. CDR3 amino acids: CASSSPRSGLKRTGELFF.

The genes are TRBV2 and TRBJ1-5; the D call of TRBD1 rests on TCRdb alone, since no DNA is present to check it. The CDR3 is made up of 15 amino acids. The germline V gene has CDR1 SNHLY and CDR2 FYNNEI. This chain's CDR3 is CASSERDSRNQPQHF.

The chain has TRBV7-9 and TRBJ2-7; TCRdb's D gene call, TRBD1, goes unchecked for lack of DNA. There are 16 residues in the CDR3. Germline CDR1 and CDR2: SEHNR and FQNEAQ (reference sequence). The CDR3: CASSPTLEQGPYEQYF.

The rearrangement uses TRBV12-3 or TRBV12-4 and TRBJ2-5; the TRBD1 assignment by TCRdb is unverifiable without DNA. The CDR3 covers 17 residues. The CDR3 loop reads CASSQPPGPAYQETQYF.

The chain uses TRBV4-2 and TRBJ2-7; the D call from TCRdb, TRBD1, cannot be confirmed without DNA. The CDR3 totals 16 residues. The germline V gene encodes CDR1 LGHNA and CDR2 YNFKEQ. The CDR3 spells CASSQDPPSSGYEQYF.

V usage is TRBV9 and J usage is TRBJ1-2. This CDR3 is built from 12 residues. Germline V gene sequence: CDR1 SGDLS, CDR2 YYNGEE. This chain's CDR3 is CASSASNYGCTF.

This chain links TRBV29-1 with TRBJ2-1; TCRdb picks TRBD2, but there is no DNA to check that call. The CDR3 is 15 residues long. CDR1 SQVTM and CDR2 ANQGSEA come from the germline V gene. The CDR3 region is CSVEVGGGLLGEQFF.

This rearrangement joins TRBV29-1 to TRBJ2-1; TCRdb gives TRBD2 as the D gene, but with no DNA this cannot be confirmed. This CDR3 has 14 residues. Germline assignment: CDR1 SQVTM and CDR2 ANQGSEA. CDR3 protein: CSARGLAGRNEQFF.

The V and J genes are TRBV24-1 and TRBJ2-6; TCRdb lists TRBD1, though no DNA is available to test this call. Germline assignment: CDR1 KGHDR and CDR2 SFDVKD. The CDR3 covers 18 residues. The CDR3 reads CATSGGQILPSGANVLTF.

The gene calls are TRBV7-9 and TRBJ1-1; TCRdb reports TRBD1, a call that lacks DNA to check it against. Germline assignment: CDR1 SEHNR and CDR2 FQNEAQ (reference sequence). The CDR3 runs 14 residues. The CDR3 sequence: CASSLGDGNTEAFF. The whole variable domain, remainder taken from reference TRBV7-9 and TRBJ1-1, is DTGVSQNPRHKITKRGQNVTFRCDPISEHNRLYWYRQTLGQGPEFLTYFQNEAQLEKSRLLSDRFSAERPKGSFSTLEIQRTEQGDSAMYLCASSLGDGNTEAFFGQGTRLTVV.

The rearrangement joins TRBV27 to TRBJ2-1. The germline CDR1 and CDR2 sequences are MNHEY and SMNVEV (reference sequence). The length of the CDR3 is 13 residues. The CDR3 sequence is CASSLSPYNEQFF.

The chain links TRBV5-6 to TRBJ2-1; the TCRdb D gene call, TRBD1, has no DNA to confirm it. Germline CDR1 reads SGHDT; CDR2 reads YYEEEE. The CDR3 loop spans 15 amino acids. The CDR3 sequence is CASSFRQGIYNEQFF.

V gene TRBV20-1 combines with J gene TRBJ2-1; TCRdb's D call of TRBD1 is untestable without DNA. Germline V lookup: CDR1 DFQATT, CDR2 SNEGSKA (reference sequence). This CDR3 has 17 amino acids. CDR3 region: CSAMPVVQVVNYNEQFF.

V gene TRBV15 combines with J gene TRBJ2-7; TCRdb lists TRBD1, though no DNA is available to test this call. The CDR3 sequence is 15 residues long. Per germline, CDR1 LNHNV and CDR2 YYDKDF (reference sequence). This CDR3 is CATSTQGSPTYEQYF.

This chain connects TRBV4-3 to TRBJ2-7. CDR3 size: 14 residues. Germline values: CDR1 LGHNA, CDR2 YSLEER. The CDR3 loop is CASSKALSSYEQYF.

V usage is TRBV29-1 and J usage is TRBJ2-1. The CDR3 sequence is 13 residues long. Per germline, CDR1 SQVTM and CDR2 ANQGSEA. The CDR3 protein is CSVEATSYNEQFF.

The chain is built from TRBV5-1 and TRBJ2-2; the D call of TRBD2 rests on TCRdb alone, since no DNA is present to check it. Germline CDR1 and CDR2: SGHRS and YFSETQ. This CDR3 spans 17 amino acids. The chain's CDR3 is CASSTVAGELNTGELFF.